The next 22 T cell receptor beta chains were all read from a single sample in a study of Graves' ophthalmopathy and Graves' hyperthyroidism. The TCR beta CDR3 regions underwent amplification from RNA transcripts. HTBI primers served in a first-round RT-PCR, which a second-round multiplex PCR followed. TCRdb independently ran MiXCR on the multiplex PCR reads; one entry per CDR3 protein. The sample consists of about 400,000 distinct CDR3 sequences, roughly 15% of them appearing once. Sample: peripheral blood. These receptors originate from a woman in her late teens or twenties with stable Graves' hyperthyroidism.

This clonotype appeared many times. V usage is TRBV27 and J usage is TRBJ2-7, with a possible D match to TRBD1 (6 bases). Germline assignment: CDR1 MNHEY and CDR2 SMNVEV (reference sequence). Trimming left V 5 bases short and J 2 bases short, with 10 bases between. This CDR3 is built from 13 residues. DNA for the CDR3: TGTGCCAGCAGTGGGGGCCCTACCTACGAGCAGTACTTC. This sequence encodes CASSGGPTYEQYF.

This clonotype appeared many times. This sequence joins TRBV12-5 and TRBJ2-7, with D perhaps TRBD2 (6 bases). This CDR3 region has 13 residues. Trimming took off 8 bases at V and 1 base at J, with 12 bases between the two ends. The germline V gene encodes CDR1 LGHNT and CDR2 FRNRAP. The CDR3 DNA is TGTGCTAGTAGGCCGGGAGAGTCCTACGAGCAGTACTTC. It codes for CASRPGESYEQYF.

The chain is built from TRBV28 and TRBJ2-5, with 11 bases that match TRBD1. CDR1 is MDHEN and CDR2 is SYDVKM in the germline V gene. The CDR3 totals 15 residues. Germline trimming cut 3 bases from V and 5 bases from J; bases unmatched to any gene: 5. The CDR3 coding sequence is TGTGCCAGCAGTTTTGGACAGGGGGCGAGTGAGACCCAGTACTTC. Its protein is CASSFGQGASETQYF. The complete variable domain, with remaining parts taken from reference TRBV28 and TRBJ2-5, reads DVKVTQSSRYLVKRTGEKVFLECVQDMDHENMFWYRQDPGLGLRLIYFSYDVKMKEKGDIPEGYSVSREKKERFSLILESASTNQTSMYLCASSFGQGASETQYFGPGTRLLVL.

This clonotype was observed many times. The V call is TRBV6-5, the J call TRBJ1-6; possibly TRBD1 for D (5 bases). This CDR3 has 16 amino acids. V dropped 0 bases and J dropped 10 bases, with 16 bases sitting between them. Germline CDR1 is MNHEY and CDR2 is SVGAGI. This CDR3 reads CASSYSGRGARSPLHF. The CDR3 DNA follows: TGTGCCAGCAGTTACTCGGGGAGGGGCGCCAGATCACCCCTCCACTTT.

This clonotype was seen more than once but under ten times. The DNA of the CDR3 is TGTGCCAGCAGCTTAGCGGTTGGAGTTGGCAGGGAGGTGGAAAATTATGGCTACACCTTC. Amino acid sequence: CASSLAVGVGREVENYGYTF. This chain joins TRBV11-1 and TRBJ1-2; TRBD1 is a possible D gene (5 bases). The CDR3 has 20 amino acids. CDR1 is SGHAT, CDR2 FQDESV, per germline (reference sequence). V was shortened by 0 bases and J by 5 bases, with 28 bases between the two germline ends.

Only a few counts were recorded for this clonotype. The CDR3: CAEGGVSGANVLTF. The CDR3 DNA reads as TGTGCTGAGGGGGGGGTCTCTGGGGCCAACGTCCTGACTTTC. V and J are TRBV7-2 and TRBJ2-6; weak D call: TRBD2 (7 bases). CDR1 is SGHTA and CDR2 is FQGNSA in the germline V gene. The CDR3 has 14 residues. Using reference TRBV7-2 and TRBJ2-6 for the parts outside the CDR3, the full variable domain is GAGVSQSPSNKVTEKGKDVELRCDPISGHTALYWYRQSLGQGLEFLIYFQGNSAPDKSGLPSDRFSAERTGGSVSTLTIQRTQQEDSAVYLCAEGGVSGANVLTFGAGSRLTVL.

This clonotype has ten or more counts. The V gene is TRBV12-5, the J gene TRBJ2-7; 8 bases align to TRBD1. Unmatched junction bases numbered 10, after V lost 6 bases and J lost 0 bases. There are 16 residues in the CDR3. In germline, CDR1 is LGHNT, CDR2 FRNRAP. CDR3 coding DNA: TGTGCTAGTGGGCAACCTCCGGGACAGGCCTCCTACGAGCAGTACTTC. Residues: CASGQPPGQASYEQYF.

This clonotype has a count of ten or more. The V and J genes are TRBV6-1 and TRBJ2-7, with D perhaps TRBD1 (7 bases). The CDR3 covers 13 residues. Trimming took 6 bases from V and 4 from J, leaving 13 bases between them. Germline CDR1 MNHNS, CDR2 SASEGT. Here the CDR3 reads CASSNRGGYEQYF. The DNA of the CDR3 is TGTGCCAGCAGCAACAGGGGAGGATACGAGCAGTACTTC.

This clonotype has a handful of counts. The rearrangement links TRBV4-1 to TRBJ2-7; D may be TRBD1 (6 bases). Trimming took 0 bases from V and 0 from J, leaving 6 bases between them. The CDR3 runs 14 residues. The germline V gene encodes CDR1 MGHRA and CDR2 YSYEKL. The CDR3 DNA reads as TGCGCCAGCAGCCAAGAGGGGGCCTCCTACGAGCAGTACTTC. Translation gives CASSQEGASYEQYF.

This clonotype has only a few counts. The rearrangement joins TRBV5-8 to TRBJ1-5; possible D gene TRBD1, 5 bases. Per germline, CDR1 SGHTS and CDR2 YDEGEE. This CDR3 has 15 residues. Between the trimmed V and J ends, which lost 3 bases and 4 bases, there was a span of 14 bases. CDR3 amino acids: CASSSGLPWNQPQHF. For the CDR3, the DNA is TGTGCCAGCAGCTCGGGACTCCCCTGGAATCAGCCCCAGCATTTT.

This clonotype occurred many times. The chain joins TRBV25-1 to TRBJ1-1; D is unclear. The CDR3 runs to 15 residues. The germline gives CDR1 MGHDK, CDR2 SYGVNS. V was trimmed by 3 bases and J by 5 bases, leaving 16 bases between them. The CDR3 sequence: CASSEFLGKGTEAFF. The CDR3 DNA reads as TGTGCCAGCAGTGAGTTCTTGGGGAAGGGAACTGAAGCTTTCTTT.

This clonotype was observed many times. CDR3 region: CASSPTGKGTGELFF. DNA for the CDR3: TGTGCCAGCAGTCCCACAGGGAAGGGCACCGGGGAGCTGTTTTTT. The rearrangement links TRBV2 to TRBJ2-2; D possibly corresponds to TRBD1 (6 bases). This CDR3 spans 15 amino acids. Deletions cut 5 bases from V and 4 bases from J, with 14 bases between. In germline, CDR1 is SNHLY, CDR2 FYNNEI.

This clonotype was counted ten times or more. The gene calls are TRBV12-5 and TRBJ1-5, with D possibly matching TRBD1 (5 bases). Germline CDR1 reads LGHNT; CDR2 reads FRNRAP. V was pared by 2 bases and J by 3 bases, with 8 bases between. The CDR3 contains 14 residues. The CDR3 DNA reads as TGTGCTAGTGGTTTGCCAGGGTTCAATCAGCCCCAGCATTTT. Protein product: CASGLPGFNQPQHF.

V is TRBV2 and J is TRBJ2-7; 11 nucleotides align to TRBD1. Germline V lookup: CDR1 SNHLY, CDR2 FYNNEI. This CDR3 has 13 residues. V lost 10 bases and J lost 3; bases outside the gene matches: 5. The chain's CDR3 is CATKGQGVYEQYF. Written as DNA, the CDR3 is TGTGCCACCAAGGGACAGGGGGTCTACGAGCAGTACTTC.

There are many counts of this clonotype. The chain recombines TRBV6-1 with TRBJ1-5; D is ambiguous. Between the trimmed V and J ends, which lost 7 bases and 0 bases, there was a span of 10 bases. This CDR3 is built from 14 residues. Germline lookup yields CDR1 MNHNS and CDR2 SASEGT. In nucleotides, the CDR3 is TGTGCCAGCAAACGGACTCCTAGCAATCAGCCCCAGCATTTT. Translation: CASKRTPSNQPQHF.

This clonotype was recorded at least ten times. This chain joins TRBV7-8 and TRBJ2-4; perhaps TRBD1 as D (5 bases). CDR1 and CDR2 (germline): SGHVS, FQNEAQ. V was cut by 1 base and J by 0 bases, with 16 bases left in between. This CDR3 is 18 amino acids long. This chain's CDR3 is CASSLERGAGPAKNIQYF. CDR3 DNA: TGTGCCAGCAGCTTAGAAAGGGGCGCAGGACCAGCCAAAAACATTCAGTACTTC.

This clonotype has just a few counts. This chain connects TRBV20-1 to TRBJ2-2, with 10 bases fitting TRBD1. There are 14 residues in the CDR3. Germline V gives CDR1 DFQATT, CDR2 SNEGSKA (reference sequence). The trim removed 3 bases at V and 7 bases at J, leaving 5 bases unmatched. The CDR3 bases are TGCAGTGCTAGGACAGGGGGCATCATCGGGGAGCTGTTTTTT. This gives the protein CSARTGGIIGELFF.

This clonotype was counted many times. This CDR3 is CASSFWGYNTEAFF. The CDR3, as DNA: TGTGCCAGCAGTTTTTGGGGTTACAACACTGAAGCTTTCTTT. The chain links TRBV12-3 or TRBV12-4 to TRBJ1-1, with D hard to call. CDR3 length: 14 residues. V was shortened by 3 bases and J by 2 bases, with 10 bases between the two germline ends.

At least ten counts were recorded for this clonotype. The chain has TRBV27 and TRBJ1-1; 8 nucleotides match TRBD1. The J segment lost 10 bases and the V segment lost 5 bases, leaving 6 bases of the junction unmatched. CDR1 and CDR2 (germline): MNHEY, SMNVEV (reference sequence). This CDR3 has 12 residues. Here the CDR3 reads CASSPLQGAAFF. CDR3 nucleotide sequence: TGTGCCAGCAGTCCCTTGCAGGGGGCAGCTTTCTTT.

This clonotype was counted at least ten times. This sequence joins TRBV4-2 and TRBJ1-1; 7 nucleotides line up with TRBD1. CDR1 and CDR2 (germline): LGHNA, YNFKEQ. The junction had 5 bases not matched to a gene; V was cut back by 0 bases and J by 4 bases. CDR3 length: 15 amino acids. The CDR3 here is CASSQDTAGGTEAFF. CDR3 nucleotides: TGTGCCAGCAGCCAAGATACAGCAGGGGGCACTGAAGCTTTCTTT.

Note on this clonotype: A read error is possible here, since a much larger clone lies one base away. This chain links TRBV2 with TRBJ1-2, with no clear D. CDR3 length: 9 amino acids. The germline CDR1 and CDR2 sequences are SNHLY and FYNNEI. The CDR3 region has the DNA TGTGTCAGGCGTAATGGCTACACCTTC. Amino acids: CVRRNGYTF.

This clonotype was observed at least ten times. The chain combines TRBV11-2 with TRBJ1-2; tentative D call: TRBD1 (5 bases). Trimming cost V 5 bases and J 6 bases, with 22 bases left between them. The CDR3 covers 16 residues. Germline assignment: CDR1 SGHAT and CDR2 FQNNGV. CDR3 residues: CASSTWGRREENGYTF. CDR3 nucleotide sequence: TGTGCCAGCAGCACCTGGGGGAGGAGAGAGGAAAATGGCTACACCTTC.